A selection of T cell receptor beta chains follows, all from one sample in a study of cytomegalovirus exposure and HLA in healthy donors. The assay was immunoSEQ multiplex PCR, and TCRdb's table has in-frame clones only and misses some. This table holds about 310,000 clones, roughly 88% found once. The sample consisted of PBMCs. These receptors came from a man aged 25 to 40 in good health and CMV-seronegative. The CDR3 runs from the conserved cysteine through the conserved F or W.

len	j_gene	v_gene	CDR3aa
18	TRBJ2-7	TRBV6-1	CASSGRWTGGSPSYEQYF
14	TRBJ2-7	TRBV19	CASSILGQSYEQYF
20	TRBJ2-2	TRBV4-1	CASSQGLFGLAGGNTGELFF
15	TRBJ2-7	TRBV5-1	CASSLGRTGPPEQYF
15	TRBJ2-5	TRBV18	CASSSGTGDSETQYF
14	TRBJ2-3	TRBV4-1	CASSQVGLTDTQYF
16	TRBJ2-2	TRBV19	CASSTRTGGNTGELFF
16	TRBJ1-3	TRBV18	CASSPLSQGTGNTIYF
16	TRBJ1-6	TRBV5-1	CASSPWTGVINSPLHF
15	TRBJ1-1	TRBV4-3	CASSQGSYRATEAFF
17	TRBJ2-1	TRBV5-6	CASSQLTSGARYNEQFF
13	TRBJ1-2	TRBV7-9	CASSQEQNYGYTF
16	TRBJ1-2	TRBV27	CASSLSRDSRNYGYTF
14	TRBJ2-5	TRBV7-9	CASSQQGALETQYF
13	TRBJ2-5	TRBV2	CASSPVLQETQYF
18	TRBJ2-2	TRBV7-9	CASSPWTSGGEGSGELFF
13	TRBJ1-2	TRBV2	CASRNSPVNGYTF
16	TRBJ2-1	TRBV7-2	CASSLPLGTIIYEQFF
14	TRBJ1-1	TRBV5-1	CASSSGQLNTEAFF
14	TRBJ2-5	TRBV9	CASSSSTQPGTQYF
14	TRBJ1-6	TRBV4-1	CASSPAGVRSPLHF
16	TRBJ1-4	TRBV6-5	CASSYRKGRVLEKLFF
11	TRBJ2-7	TRBV30	CAWSVTVEQYF
16	TRBJ1-2	TRBV25-1	CASSESHNRAGYGYTF
15	TRBJ2-3	TRBV6-5	CASSLGGPSTDTQYF
13	TRBJ1-5	TRBV6-1	CASSWTGIQPQHF
14	TRBJ2-3	TRBV27	CASSPRSVSDTQYF
16	TRBJ2-7	TRBV10-3	CAINTPAGTGAYEQYF
15	TRBJ2-7	TRBV7-2	CASSPSGGPSYEQYF
12	TRBJ2-7	TRBV6-6	CASSYLGVEQYF
12	TRBJ2-2	TRBV5-1	CASSPDRGELFF
14	TRBJ1-1	TRBV6-1	CASSEAHGDTEAFF
11	TRBJ2-7	TRBV5-1	CASSLYYEQYF
15	TRBJ2-2	TRBV11-2	CASSLTGTRAGELFF
14	TRBJ2-7	TRBV4-3	CASSQDWASYEQYF
12	TRBJ1-6	TRBV6-5	CASSTYNSPLHF
16	TRBJ2-2	TRBV7-2	CASTLATSAGTGELFF
15	TRBJ1-5	TRBV7-8	CASSLGVTGTQPQHF
14	TRBJ2-7	TRBV30	CAWRGGQGVSEQYF
13	TRBJ2-7	TRBV30	CAWSGDGSYEQYF
16	TRBJ2-3	TRBV27	CASSTHRVTSTDTQYF
16	TRBJ1-3	TRBV4-1	CASSQATGTTGNTIYF
16	TRBJ2-5	TRBV2	CASSGGQGYRVGKQYF
14	TRBJ2-1	TRBV5-1	CASSLVEIGAEQFF
17	TRBJ1-5	TRBV18	CASSPTYGTADNQPQHF
15	TRBJ1-1	TRBV19	CASSIVTGGKIEAFF
14	TRBJ1-6	TRBV27	CASRVDRPNSPLHF